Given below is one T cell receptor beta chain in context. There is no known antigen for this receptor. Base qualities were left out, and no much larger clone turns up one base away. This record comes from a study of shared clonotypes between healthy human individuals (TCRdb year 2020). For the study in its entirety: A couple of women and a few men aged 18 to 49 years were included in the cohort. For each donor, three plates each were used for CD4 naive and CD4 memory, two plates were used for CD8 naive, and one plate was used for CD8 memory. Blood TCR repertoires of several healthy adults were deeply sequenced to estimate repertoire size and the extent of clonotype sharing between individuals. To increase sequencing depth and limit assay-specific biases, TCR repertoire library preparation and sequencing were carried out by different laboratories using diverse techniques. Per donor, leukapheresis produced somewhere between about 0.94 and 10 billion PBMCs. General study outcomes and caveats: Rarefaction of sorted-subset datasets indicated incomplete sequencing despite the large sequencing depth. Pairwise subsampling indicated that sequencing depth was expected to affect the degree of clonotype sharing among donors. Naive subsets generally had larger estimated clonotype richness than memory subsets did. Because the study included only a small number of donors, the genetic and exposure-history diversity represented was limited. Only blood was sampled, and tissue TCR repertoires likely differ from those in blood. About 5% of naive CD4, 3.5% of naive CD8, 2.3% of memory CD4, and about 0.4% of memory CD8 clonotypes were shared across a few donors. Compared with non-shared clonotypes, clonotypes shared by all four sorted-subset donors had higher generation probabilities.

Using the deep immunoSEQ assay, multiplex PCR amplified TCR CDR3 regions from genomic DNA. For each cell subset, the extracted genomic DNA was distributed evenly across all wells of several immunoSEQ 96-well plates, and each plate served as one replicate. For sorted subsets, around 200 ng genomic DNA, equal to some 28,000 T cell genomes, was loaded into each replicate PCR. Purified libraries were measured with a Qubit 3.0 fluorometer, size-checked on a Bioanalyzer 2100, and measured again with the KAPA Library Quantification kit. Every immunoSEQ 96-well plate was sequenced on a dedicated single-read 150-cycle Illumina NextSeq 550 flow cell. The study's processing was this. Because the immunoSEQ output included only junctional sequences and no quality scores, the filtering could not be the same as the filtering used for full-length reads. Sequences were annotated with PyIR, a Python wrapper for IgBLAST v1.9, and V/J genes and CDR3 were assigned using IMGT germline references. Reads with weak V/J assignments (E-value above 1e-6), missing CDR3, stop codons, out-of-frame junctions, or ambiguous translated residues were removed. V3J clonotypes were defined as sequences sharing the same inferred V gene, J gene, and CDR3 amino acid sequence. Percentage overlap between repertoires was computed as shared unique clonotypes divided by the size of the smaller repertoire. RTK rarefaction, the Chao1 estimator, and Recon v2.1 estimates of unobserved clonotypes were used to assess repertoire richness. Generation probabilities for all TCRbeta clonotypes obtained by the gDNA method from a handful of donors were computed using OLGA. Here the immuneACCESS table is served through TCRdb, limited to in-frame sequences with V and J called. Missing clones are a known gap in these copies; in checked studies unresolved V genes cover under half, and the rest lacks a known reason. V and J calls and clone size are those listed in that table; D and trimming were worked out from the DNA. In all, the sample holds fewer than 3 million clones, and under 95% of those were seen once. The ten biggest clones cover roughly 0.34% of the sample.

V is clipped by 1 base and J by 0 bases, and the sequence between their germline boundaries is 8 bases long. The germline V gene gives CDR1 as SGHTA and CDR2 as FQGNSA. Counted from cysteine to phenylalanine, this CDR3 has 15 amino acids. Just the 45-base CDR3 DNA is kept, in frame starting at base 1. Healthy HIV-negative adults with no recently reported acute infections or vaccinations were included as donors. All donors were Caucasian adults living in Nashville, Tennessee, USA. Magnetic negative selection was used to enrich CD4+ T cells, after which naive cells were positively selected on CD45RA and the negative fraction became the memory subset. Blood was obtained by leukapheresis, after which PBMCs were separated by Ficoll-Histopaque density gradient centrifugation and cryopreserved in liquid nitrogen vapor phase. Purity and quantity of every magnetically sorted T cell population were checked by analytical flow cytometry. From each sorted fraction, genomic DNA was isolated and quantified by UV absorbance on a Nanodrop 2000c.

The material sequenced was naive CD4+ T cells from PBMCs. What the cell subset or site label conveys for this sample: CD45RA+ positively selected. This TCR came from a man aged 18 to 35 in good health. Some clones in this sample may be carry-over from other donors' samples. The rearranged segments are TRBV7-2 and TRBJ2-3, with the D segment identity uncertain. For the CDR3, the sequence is CASSLGGTSTDTQYF. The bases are TGTGCCAGCAGCTTAGGCGGAACTAGCACAGATACGCAGTATTTT.